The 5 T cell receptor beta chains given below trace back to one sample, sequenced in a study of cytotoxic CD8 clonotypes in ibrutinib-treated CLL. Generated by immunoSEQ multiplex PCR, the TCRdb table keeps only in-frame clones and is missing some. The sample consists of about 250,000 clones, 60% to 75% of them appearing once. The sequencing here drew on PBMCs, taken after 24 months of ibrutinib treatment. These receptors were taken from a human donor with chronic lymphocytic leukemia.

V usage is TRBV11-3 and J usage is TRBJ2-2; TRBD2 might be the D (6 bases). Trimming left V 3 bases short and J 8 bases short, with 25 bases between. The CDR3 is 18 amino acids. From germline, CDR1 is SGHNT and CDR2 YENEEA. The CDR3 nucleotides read TGTGCCAGCAGCTTCGGCAGACGGGACTTGGGGTCCCCTGGGGAGCTGTTTTTT. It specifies CASSFGRRDLGSPGELFF. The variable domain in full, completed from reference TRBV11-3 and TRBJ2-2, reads EAGVVQSPRYKIIEKKQPVAFWCNPISGHNTLYWYLQNLGQGPELLIRYENEEAVDDSQLPKDRFSAERLKGVDSTLKIQPAELGDSAVYLCASSFGRRDLGSPGELFFGEGSRLTVL.

CDR3 nucleotides: TGTGCCTGGAGTGTAGGGTCAGGGGGCTCCTACGAGCAGTACTTC. As protein: CAWSVGSGGSYEQYF. The rearrangement joins TRBV30 to TRBJ2-7; 7 bases agree with TRBD1. Germline loops: CDR1 GTSNPN, CDR2 SVGIG (reference sequence). Trimming at V came to 0 bases and at J to 0 bases, leaving 5 bases not matched to a gene. CDR3 length equals 15 residues.

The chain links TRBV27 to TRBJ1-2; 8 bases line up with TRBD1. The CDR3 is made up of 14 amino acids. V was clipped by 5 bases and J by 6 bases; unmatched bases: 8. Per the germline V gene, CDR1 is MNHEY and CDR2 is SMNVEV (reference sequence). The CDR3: CASSPDRVSNGYTF. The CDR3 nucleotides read TGTGCCAGCAGTCCGGACAGGGTCTCGAATGGCTACACCTTC.

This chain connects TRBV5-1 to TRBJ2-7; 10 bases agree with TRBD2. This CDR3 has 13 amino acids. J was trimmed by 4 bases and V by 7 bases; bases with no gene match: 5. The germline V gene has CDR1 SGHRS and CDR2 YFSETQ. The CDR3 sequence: CASQKREGYEQYF. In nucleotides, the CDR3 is TGCGCCAGCCAGAAGCGGGAGGGTTACGAGCAGTACTTC.

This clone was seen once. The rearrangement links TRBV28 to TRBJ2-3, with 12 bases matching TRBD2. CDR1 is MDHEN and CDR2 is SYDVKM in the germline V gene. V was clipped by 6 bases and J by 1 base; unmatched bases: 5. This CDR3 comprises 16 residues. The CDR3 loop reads CASSQLAGGGTDTQYF. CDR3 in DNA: TGTGCCAGCAGCCAACTAGCGGGGGGAGGCACAGATACGCAGTATTTT.